A single sample is the source of the 23 T cell receptor beta chains below, sequenced in a study of T cell responses to AZD1222 COVID-19 vaccine. Generated by immunoSEQ multiplex PCR, the TCRdb table keeps only in-frame clones and is missing some. The data hold fewer than 120,000 clones, with around nine tenths observed a single time. Specimen: peripheral blood, collected 28 days after the second AZD1222 dose. The origin of the receptors is an adult who received the AZD1222 COVID-19 vaccine.

The chain carries TRBV4-1 and TRBJ2-1, with 9 bases aligning to TRBD2. In germline, CDR1 is MGHRA, CDR2 YSYEKL. This CDR3 is 16 amino acids long. The junction had 12 bases not matched to a gene; V was cut back by 5 bases and J by 7 bases. CDR3 loop: CASSSPAGGPDNEQFF. The CDR3 bases are TGCGCCAGCAGCTCCCCTGCGGGAGGGCCGGATAATGAGCAGTTCTTC.

This chain connects TRBV10-1 to TRBJ2-2; tentative D call: TRBD2 (5 bases). Trimming removed 4 bases from V and 1 base from J, with 7 bases in between. This CDR3 comprises 14 residues. CDR1 and CDR2 (germline): WNHNN, SYGVQD (reference sequence). The CDR3 coding sequence is TGCGCCAGCAGTGGAGGGCTGAACACCGGGGAGCTGTTTTTT. As protein: CASSGGLNTGELFF.

J is TRBJ2-6 and V is TRBV12-5; D unclear. Trimming cost V 1 base and J 2 bases, with 12 bases left between them. Germline V gives CDR1 LGHNT, CDR2 FRNRAP. This CDR3 contains 17 residues. In nucleotides, the CDR3 is TGTGCTAGTGGTTTGGGAAGCGACGGAACTGGGGCCAACGTCCTGACTTTC. It codes for CASGLGSDGTGANVLTF.

The chain combines TRBV3-1 (or the pseudogene TRBV3-2) with TRBJ1-4; D is perhaps TRBD1 (6 bases). This CDR3 comprises 15 residues. Looked up from germline, CDR1 is LGHDT and CDR2 is YNNKEL (reference sequence). Trimming removed 4 bases at V and 5 bases at J, with 14 bases between. The CDR3: CASSRLTGTNEKLFF. Written as DNA, the CDR3 is TGTGCCAGCAGCCGGTTGACAGGTACGAATGAAAAACTGTTTTTT.

The rearrangement joins TRBV6-5 to TRBJ1-2; a possible D gene is TRBD1 (5 bases). This CDR3 spans 14 amino acids. Germline CDR1 and CDR2: MNHEY and SVGAGI. With 6 bases removed from V and 0 bases from J, the gap between germline ends came to 11 bases. Here the CDR3 reads CASRAGCPNYGYTF. CDR3 DNA: TGTGCCAGCAGAGCAGGGTGCCCTAACTATGGCTACACCTTC.

The table lists this clone with a few counts. The chain couples TRBV12-3 or TRBV12-4 to TRBJ2-5; no clear D gene. The CDR3 is 13 amino acids. V was clipped by 6 bases and J by 4 bases, with 12 bases between them. The CDR3 region has the DNA TGTGCCAGCAGCCAGTTATTGGGAGAGACCCAGTACTTC. This codes for CASSQLLGETQYF.

The CDR3 loop reads CASRHNEQFF. The CDR3 region has the DNA TGTGCCAGCAGACACAATGAGCAGTTCTTC. The chain links TRBV6-5 to TRBJ2-1, with D uncertain. CDR1 is MNHEY and CDR2 is SVGAGI in the germline V gene. The CDR3 consists of 10 residues. The V end was cut by 6 bases, the J end by 5 bases, with 2 bases between.

The chain combines TRBV18 with TRBJ1-1, with D possibly TRBD1 on 5 matching bases. Germline-derived CDR1 and CDR2 are KGHSH and LQKENI. Trimming left V 1 base short and J 5 bases short, with 11 bases between. This CDR3 has 14 amino acids. The CDR3 DNA reads TGTGCCAGCTCACCACGAGCACAGGTAACTGAAGCTTTCTTT. This translates into CASSPRAQVTEAFF.

Here the CDR3 DNA reads TGTGCCAGCGGACGGACTAGCGGGGGAGCAAGGAGCTCCTACAATGAGCAGTTCTTC. The encoded protein is CASGRTSGGARSSYNEQFF. The rearrangement joins TRBV7-3 to TRBJ2-1, with 13 bases aligning to TRBD2. The V and J ends lost 8 bases and 0 bases, in that order; junction bases with no gene match: 13. This CDR3 is 19 amino acids long. CDR1 and CDR2 (germline): SGHTA, FQGTGA.

The chain has TRBV5-4 and TRBJ2-7, with 9 bases fitting TRBD2. Germline assignment: CDR1 SGHNT and CDR2 YYREEE (reference sequence). The CDR3 is made up of 16 amino acids. Germline trimming cut 4 bases from V and 5 bases from J; bases unmatched to any gene: 13. CDR3 in amino acids: CASSLGPASGEDEQYF. For the CDR3, the DNA is TGTGCCAGCAGCCTGGGGCCGGCTAGCGGGGAGGACGAGCAGTACTTC.

The V call is TRBV15, the J call TRBJ1-6; unclear D gene. This CDR3 has 16 residues. Germline V gives CDR1 LNHNV, CDR2 YYDKDF (reference sequence). Trimming took 1 base from V and 7 from J, leaving 14 bases between them. The CDR3 nucleotides are TGTGCCACCAGCAGAGGGTTCACTAACCAGAATTCACCCCTCCACTTT. It translates to CATSRGFTNQNSPLHF.

There are a few counts of this clone. The chain joins TRBV4-1 to TRBJ2-5; 9 bases are shared with TRBD2. V was clipped by 2 bases and J by 2 bases; unmatched bases: 3. Germline CDR1 is MGHRA and CDR2 is YSYEKL. The CDR3 contains 15 residues. The CDR3 reads CASSQNSGGQETQYF. CDR3 DNA sequence: TGCGCCAGCAGCCAAAATAGCGGGGGACAAGAGACCCAGTACTTC.

This rearrangement joins TRBV5-1 to TRBJ1-2; D is possibly TRBD1 (5 bases). V shed 0 bases and J shed 8 bases, with 8 bases lying between them. Germline CDR1 SGHRS, CDR2 YFSETQ. The CDR3 runs 12 residues. DNA for the CDR3: TGCGCCAGCAGCTTGGAAGGGGAGGGCTACACCTTC. It is translated as CASSLEGEGYTF.

This rearrangement joins TRBV4-1 to TRBJ1-6; weak D call: TRBD1 (6 bases). The CDR3 runs to 16 residues. V was pared by 0 bases and J by 5 bases, with 11 bases between. CDR1 and CDR2 (germline): MGHRA, YSYEKL. The CDR3 spells CASSQDGRGNNSPLHF. For the CDR3, the DNA is TGCGCCAGCAGCCAAGATGGCAGGGGTAATAATTCACCCCTCCACTTT.

Written as DNA, the CDR3 is TGTGCCAGCAGCTCCCCGAGGAGGTACGAGCAGTACTTC. Translated, it gives CASSSPRRYEQYF. The chain has TRBV7-8 and TRBJ2-7; D possibly corresponds to TRBD2 (5 bases). The CDR3 contains 13 residues. From germline, CDR1 is SGHVS and CDR2 FQNEAQ. Trimming took 4 bases from V and 4 from J, leaving 11 bases between them.

The chain is built from TRBV7-9 and TRBJ1-4; D is perhaps TRBD1 (5 bases). Germline lookup yields CDR1 SEHNR and CDR2 FQNEAQ (reference sequence). Trimming took 7 bases from V and 2 from J, leaving 11 bases between them. The CDR3 sequence is 14 residues long. The CDR3, as DNA: TGTGCCAGCACCTGGGGGGGGACTAATGAAAAACTGTTTTTT. It is translated as CASTWGGTNEKLFF.

The chain has TRBV18 and TRBJ1-3; D might be TRBD1 (5 bases). CDR3 length equals 15 residues. Germline CDR1 is KGHSH and CDR2 is LQKENI. V lost 0 bases, J lost 1 base, and 7 bases lay in between. DNA of the CDR3: TGTGCCAGCTCACCACCGGGGGGATCTGGAAACACCATATATTTT. The encoded protein is CASSPPGGSGNTIYF.

This rearrangement joins TRBV11-3 to TRBJ2-1; D might be TRBD2 (6 bases). CDR1 and CDR2 (germline): SGHNT, YENEEA. This CDR3 comprises 14 residues. Trimming took 0 bases from V and 5 from J, leaving 8 bases between them. The CDR3 DNA sequence: TGTGCCAGCAGCTTAGAGGGGGGTCACAATGAGCAGTTCTTC. Its protein is CASSLEGGHNEQFF.

The chain couples TRBV10-3 to TRBJ1-1; the match to TRBD1 covers 9 bases. V dropped 3 bases and J dropped 1; count of bases not matched to a gene: 9. Per germline, CDR1 ENHRY and CDR2 SYGVKD. This CDR3 has 17 amino acids. The CDR3 nucleotides read TGTGCCATCAGTGAAACGTCTCCGGGACAGGGGAACACTGAAGCTTTCTTT. This sequence encodes CAISETSPGQGNTEAFF.

This clone has just one count. This chain joins TRBV19 and TRBJ2-7; weak D call: TRBD2 (5 bases). The ends were cut back, 1 base at V and 0 bases at J, with 13 bases in the middle. Per germline, CDR1 LNHDA and CDR2 SQIVND (reference sequence). This CDR3 has 16 residues. CDR3 in DNA: TGTGCCAGTAGTATAGGAGGCGGGTCGGTCTCCTACGAGCAGTACTTC. It is translated as CASSIGGGSVSYEQYF.

V gene TRBV5-1 combines with J gene TRBJ1-5; D perhaps matches TRBD1 (5 bases). CDR3 size: 16 residues. V lost 4 bases to trimming and J lost 2 bases, with 16 bases between them. CDR1 and CDR2 (germline): SGHRS, YFSETQ. The CDR3 spells CASSPGWQGGNQPQHF. The CDR3 region has the DNA TGCGCCAGCAGCCCTGGATGGCAGGGTGGCAATCAGCCCCAGCATTTT.

This chain links TRBV5-1 with TRBJ2-5; D ambiguous. The V and J ends lost 0 bases and 2 bases respectively, with 14 bases between them. CDR1 is SGHRS and CDR2 is YFSETQ in the germline V gene. The CDR3 contains 16 residues. The CDR3 nucleotides are TGCGCCAGCAGCTTGGATCCCGGTGTTGCGCAAGAGACCCAGTACTTC. It encodes CASSLDPGVAQETQYF.

This rearrangement joins TRBV9 to TRBJ1-2; D ambiguous. This CDR3 has 13 amino acids. Trimming removed 4 bases from V and 8 bases from J, with 15 bases in between. In germline, CDR1 is SGDLS, CDR2 YYNGEE. The CDR3 coding sequence is TGTGCCAGCAGCAGAGACCGGGTAAAAGGCTACACCTTC. Its protein is CASSRDRVKGYTF. Full variable domain (outside the CDR3, taken from reference TRBV9 and TRBJ1-2): DSGVTQTPKHLITATGQRVTLRCSPRSGDLSVYWYQQSLDQGLQFLIQYYNGEERAKGNILERFSAQQFPDLHSELNLSSLELGDSALYFCASSRDRVKGYTFGSGTRLTVV.